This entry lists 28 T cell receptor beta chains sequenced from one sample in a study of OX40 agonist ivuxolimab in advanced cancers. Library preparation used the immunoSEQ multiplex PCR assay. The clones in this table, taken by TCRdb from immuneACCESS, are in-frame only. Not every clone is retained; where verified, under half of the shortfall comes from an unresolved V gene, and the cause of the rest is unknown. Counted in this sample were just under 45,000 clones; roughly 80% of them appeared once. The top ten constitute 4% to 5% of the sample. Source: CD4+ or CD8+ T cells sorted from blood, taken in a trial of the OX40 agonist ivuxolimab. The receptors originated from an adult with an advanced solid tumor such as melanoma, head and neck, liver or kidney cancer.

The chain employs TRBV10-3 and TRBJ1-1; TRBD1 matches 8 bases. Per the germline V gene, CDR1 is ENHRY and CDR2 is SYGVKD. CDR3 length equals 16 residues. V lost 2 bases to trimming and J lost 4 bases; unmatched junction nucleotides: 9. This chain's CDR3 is CAISEARTGLITEAFF. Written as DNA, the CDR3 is TGTGCCATCAGTGAGGCCAGGACAGGGCTGATCACTGAAGCTTTCTTT.

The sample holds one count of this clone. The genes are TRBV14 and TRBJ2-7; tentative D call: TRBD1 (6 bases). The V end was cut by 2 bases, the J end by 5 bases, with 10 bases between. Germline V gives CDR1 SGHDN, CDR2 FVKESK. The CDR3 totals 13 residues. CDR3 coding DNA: TGTGCCAGCAGCCAACAGGGGACCAACGAGCAGTACTTC. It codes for CASSQQGTNEQYF.

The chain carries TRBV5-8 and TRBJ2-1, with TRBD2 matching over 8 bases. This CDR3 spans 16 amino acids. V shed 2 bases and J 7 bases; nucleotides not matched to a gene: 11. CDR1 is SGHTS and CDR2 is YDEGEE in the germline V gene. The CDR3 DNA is TGTGCCAGCAGCTTAGGGGCGGGGGGCCTGTTAAATGAGCAGTTCTTC. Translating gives CASSLGAGGLLNEQFF.

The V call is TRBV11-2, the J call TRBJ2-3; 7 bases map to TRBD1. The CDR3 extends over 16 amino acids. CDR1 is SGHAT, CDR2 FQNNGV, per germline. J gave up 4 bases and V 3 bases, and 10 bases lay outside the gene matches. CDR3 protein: CASSFKGAHLADTQYF. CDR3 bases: TGTGCCAGCAGCTTCAAGGGGGCGCATCTCGCAGATACGCAGTATTTT.

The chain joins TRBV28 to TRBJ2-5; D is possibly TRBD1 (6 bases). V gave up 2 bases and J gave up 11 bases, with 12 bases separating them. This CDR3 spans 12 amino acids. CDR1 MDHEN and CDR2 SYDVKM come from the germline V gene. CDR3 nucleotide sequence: TGTGCCAGCAGTTTAAGGGGGACGAAGCAGTACTTC. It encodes CASSLRGTKQYF.

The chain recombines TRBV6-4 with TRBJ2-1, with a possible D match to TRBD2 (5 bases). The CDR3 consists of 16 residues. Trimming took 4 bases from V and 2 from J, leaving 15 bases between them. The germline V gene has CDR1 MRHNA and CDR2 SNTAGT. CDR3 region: CASSVRHEGPYNEQFF. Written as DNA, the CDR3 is TGTGCCAGCAGTGTCCGCCATGAGGGTCCCTACAATGAGCAGTTCTTC.

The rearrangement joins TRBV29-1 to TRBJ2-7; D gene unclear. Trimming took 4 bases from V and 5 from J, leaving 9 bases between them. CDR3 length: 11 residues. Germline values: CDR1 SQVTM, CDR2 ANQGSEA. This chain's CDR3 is CSVGQFDEQYF. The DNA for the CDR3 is TGCAGCGTTGGACAATTTGACGAGCAGTACTTC.

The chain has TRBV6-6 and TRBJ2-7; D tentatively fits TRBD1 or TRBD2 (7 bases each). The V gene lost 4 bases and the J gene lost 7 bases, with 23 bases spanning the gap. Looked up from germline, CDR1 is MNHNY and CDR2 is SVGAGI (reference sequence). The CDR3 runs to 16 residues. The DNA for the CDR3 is TGTGCCAGCAGTTTCCACGTGGAGGCAGGGGGGGAGGAGCAGTACTTC. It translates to CASSFHVEAGGEEQYF.

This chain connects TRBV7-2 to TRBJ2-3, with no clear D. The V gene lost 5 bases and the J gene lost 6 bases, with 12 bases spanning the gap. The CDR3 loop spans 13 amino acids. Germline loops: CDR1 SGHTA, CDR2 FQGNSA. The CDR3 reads CASSLTEEDTQYF. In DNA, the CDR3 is TGTGCCAGCAGCCTTACCGAAGAGGATACGCAGTATTTT.

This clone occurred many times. CDR3 sequence reads: CASSLTPNTEAFF. Written as DNA, the CDR3 is TGTGCCAGCAGCTTAACGCCTAACACTGAAGCTTTCTTT. The chain recombines TRBV7-3 with TRBJ1-1; D is ambiguous. This CDR3 is 13 amino acids long. The V gene's germline CDR1 is SGHTA and CDR2 FQGTGA. Trimming pared 0 bases from V and 2 bases from J, leaving 4 bases between. Full variable domain (remainder filled in from reference TRBV7-3 and TRBJ1-1): GAGVSQTPSNKVTEKGKYVELRCDPISGHTALYWYRQSLGQGPEFLIYFQGTGAADDSGLPNDRFFAVRPEGSVSTLKIQRTERGDSAVYLCASSLTPNTEAFFGQGTRLTVV.

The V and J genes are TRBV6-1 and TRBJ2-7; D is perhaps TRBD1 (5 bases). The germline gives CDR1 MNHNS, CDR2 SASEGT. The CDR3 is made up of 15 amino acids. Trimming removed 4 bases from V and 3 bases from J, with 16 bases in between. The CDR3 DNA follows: TGTGCCAGCAGTGGTATACAGGTGGGGCTCTACGAGCAGTACTTC. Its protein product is CASSGIQVGLYEQYF.

CDR3 coding DNA: TGTGCCAGCACTAGCGGGGGTGGTAGAGATACGCAGTATTTT. This sequence encodes CASTSGGGRDTQYF. The rearrangement joins TRBV7-9 to TRBJ2-3; 10 nucleotides match TRBD2. This CDR3 spans 14 amino acids. Per the germline V gene, CDR1 is SEHNR and CDR2 is FQNEAQ (reference sequence). V was clipped by 7 bases and J by 5 bases; unmatched bases: 6.

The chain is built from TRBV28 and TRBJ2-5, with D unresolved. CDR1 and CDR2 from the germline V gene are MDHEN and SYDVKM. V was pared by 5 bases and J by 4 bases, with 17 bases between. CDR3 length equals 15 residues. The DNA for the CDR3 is TGTGCCAGCAGTCGCCTATCAGCTCCGGGAGAGACCCAGTACTTC. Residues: CASSRLSAPGETQYF.

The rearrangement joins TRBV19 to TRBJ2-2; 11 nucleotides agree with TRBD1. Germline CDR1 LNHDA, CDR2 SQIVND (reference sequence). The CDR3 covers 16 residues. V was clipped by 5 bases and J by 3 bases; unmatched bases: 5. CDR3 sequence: CASSPRTGGHTGELFF. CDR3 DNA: TGTGCCAGTAGTCCTCGGACAGGGGGCCACACCGGGGAGCTGTTTTTT.

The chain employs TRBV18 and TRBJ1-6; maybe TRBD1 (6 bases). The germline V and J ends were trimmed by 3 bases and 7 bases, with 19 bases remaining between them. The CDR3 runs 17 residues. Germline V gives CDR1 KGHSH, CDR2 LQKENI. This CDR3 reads CASSPLQGTAKNSPLHF. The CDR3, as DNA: TGTGCCAGCTCACCGTTGCAGGGGACGGCAAAAAATTCACCCCTCCACTTT.

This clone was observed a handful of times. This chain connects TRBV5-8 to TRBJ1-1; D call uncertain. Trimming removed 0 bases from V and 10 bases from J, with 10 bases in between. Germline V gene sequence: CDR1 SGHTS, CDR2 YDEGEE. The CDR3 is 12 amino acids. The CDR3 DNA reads TGTGCCAGCAGCTTGGACTGGTGGGGAGCTTTCTTT. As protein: CASSLDWWGAFF.

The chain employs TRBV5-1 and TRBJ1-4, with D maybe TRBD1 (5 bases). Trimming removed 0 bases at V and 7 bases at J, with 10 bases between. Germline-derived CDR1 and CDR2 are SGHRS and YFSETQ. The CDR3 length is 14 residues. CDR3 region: CASSLDQGREKLFF. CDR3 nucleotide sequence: TGCGCCAGCAGCTTGGACCAGGGCCGTGAAAAACTGTTTTTT. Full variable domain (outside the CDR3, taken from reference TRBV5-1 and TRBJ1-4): KAGVTQTPRYLIKTRGQQVTLSCSPISGHRSVSWYQQTPGQGLQFLFEYFSETQRNKGNFPGRFSGRQFSNSRSEMNVSTLELGDSALYLCASSLDQGREKLFFGSGTQLSVL.

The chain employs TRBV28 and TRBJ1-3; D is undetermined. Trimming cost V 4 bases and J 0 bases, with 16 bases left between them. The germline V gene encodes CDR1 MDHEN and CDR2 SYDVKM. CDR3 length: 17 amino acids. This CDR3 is CASSSVLRRYSGNTIYF. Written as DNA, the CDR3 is TGTGCCAGCAGTTCTGTATTGCGCAGGTACTCTGGAAACACCATATATTTT.

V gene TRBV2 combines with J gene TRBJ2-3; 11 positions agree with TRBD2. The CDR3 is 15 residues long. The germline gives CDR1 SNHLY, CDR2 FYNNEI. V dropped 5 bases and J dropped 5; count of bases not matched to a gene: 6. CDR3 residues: CASSTSGSPVDTQYF. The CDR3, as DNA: TGTGCCAGCAGTACTAGCGGGAGCCCGGTAGATACGCAGTATTTT.

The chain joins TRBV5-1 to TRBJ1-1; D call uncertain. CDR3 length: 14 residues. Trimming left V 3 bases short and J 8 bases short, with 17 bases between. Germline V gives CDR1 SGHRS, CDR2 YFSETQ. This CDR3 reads CASSSRARAEEAFF. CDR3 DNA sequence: TGCGCCAGCAGCTCCCGGGCGCGCGCGGAGGAAGCTTTCTTT.

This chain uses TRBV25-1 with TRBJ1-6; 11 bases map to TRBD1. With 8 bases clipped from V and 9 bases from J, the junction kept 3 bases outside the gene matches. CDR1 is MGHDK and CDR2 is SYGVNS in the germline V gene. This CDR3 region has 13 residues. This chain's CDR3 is CASRTGGSSPLHF. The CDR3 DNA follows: TGTGCCAGCCGGACAGGGGGCTCTTCACCCCTCCACTTT.

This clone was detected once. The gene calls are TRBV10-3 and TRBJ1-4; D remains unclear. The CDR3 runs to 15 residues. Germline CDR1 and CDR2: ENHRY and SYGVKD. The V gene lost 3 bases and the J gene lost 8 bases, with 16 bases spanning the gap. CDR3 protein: CAISDRREPGEKLFF. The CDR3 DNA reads TGTGCCATCAGTGACAGACGGGAACCGGGCGAAAAACTGTTTTTT.

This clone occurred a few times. CDR3 in DNA: TGTGCCAGCAGCCCCTATGTGGGAAACACCATATATTTT. Protein: CASSPYVGNTIYF. This chain links TRBV5-4 with TRBJ1-3; D is ambiguous. The germline V gene encodes CDR1 SGHNT and CDR2 YYREEE (reference sequence). The V gene lost 4 bases and the J gene lost 4 bases, with 9 bases spanning the gap. The CDR3 is 13 residues long.

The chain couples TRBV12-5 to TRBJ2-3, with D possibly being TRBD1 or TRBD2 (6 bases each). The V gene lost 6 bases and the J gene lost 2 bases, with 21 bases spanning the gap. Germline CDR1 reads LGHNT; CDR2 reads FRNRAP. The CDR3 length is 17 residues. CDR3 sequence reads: CASGLGGPQTHTDTQYF. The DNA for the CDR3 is TGTGCTAGTGGCCTGGGGGGCCCGCAAACCCACACAGATACGCAGTATTTT.

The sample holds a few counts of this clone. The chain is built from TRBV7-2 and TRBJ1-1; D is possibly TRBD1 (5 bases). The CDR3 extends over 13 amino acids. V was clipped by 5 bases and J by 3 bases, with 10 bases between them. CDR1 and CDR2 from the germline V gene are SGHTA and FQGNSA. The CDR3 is CASSRRRDTEAFF. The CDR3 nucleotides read TGTGCCAGCAGCCGACGCAGGGACACTGAAGCTTTCTTT.

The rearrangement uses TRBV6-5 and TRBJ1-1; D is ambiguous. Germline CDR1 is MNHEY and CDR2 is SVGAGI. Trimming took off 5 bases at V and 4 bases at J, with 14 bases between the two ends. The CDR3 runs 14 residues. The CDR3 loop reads CASSPPQVGTEAFF. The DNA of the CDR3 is TGTGCCAGCAGTCCCCCCCAGGTTGGCACTGAAGCTTTCTTT.

The CDR3 bases are TGTGCCAGCAGTGAAAAGAGGACAAGGATTGAAAAACTGTTTTTT. It yields the protein CASSEKRTRIEKLFF. The rearrangement joins TRBV25-1 to TRBJ1-4, with D possibly being TRBD1 (5 bases). CDR1 and CDR2 from the germline V gene are MGHDK and SYGVNS. The V and J ends lost 2 bases and 7 bases respectively, with 14 bases between them. CDR3 length: 15 residues.

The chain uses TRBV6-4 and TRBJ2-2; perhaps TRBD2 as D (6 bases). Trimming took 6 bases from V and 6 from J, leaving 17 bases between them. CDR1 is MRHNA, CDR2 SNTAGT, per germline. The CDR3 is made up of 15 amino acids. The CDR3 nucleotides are TGTGCCAGCAGCAGGGACTGGCGGGGATCCGGGGAGCTGTTTTTT. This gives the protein CASSRDWRGSGELFF.